Here is one TCR beta chain with its context. The source of the sample is a study of OX40 agonist ivuxolimab in advanced cancers. Profiled with immunoSEQ multiplex PCR; TCRdb holds only in-frame clones, not every one. The table shows over 35,000 clones, with 82% occurring only once. Trimming removed 0 bases at V and 4 bases at J, with 12 bases between. The CDR3 length is 15 residues. From germline, CDR1 is LNHNV and CDR2 YYDKDF (reference sequence). V and J are TRBV15 and TRBJ2-5; the D gene is possibly TRBD2 (5 bases). The starting material was CD4+ or CD8+ T cells sorted from blood, obtained in a trial of the OX40 agonist ivuxolimab. The receptor was isolated from an adult with an advanced solid tumor such as melanoma, head and neck, liver or kidney cancer. CDR3 DNA: TGTGCCACCAGCAGAGATACGAGGGAGTCAGAGACCCAGTACTTC. The encoded protein is CATSRDTRESETQYF.